The clone carrying this TCR beta chain was detected ten times or more. Antigen unknown. Trimming took off 2 bases at V and 9 bases at J, with 11 bases between the two ends. The germline gives CDR1 SGHDN, CDR2 FVKESK. The CDR3 is 12 amino acids. Constant-region priming of around 530 ng total RNA yielded TCR beta cDNA. A slightly modified ARM-PCR protocol with three nested multiplex PCR rounds produced these TCR beta libraries. TRBV1-TRBV30 forward primers paired with a C-beta reverse primer drove the first two PCR rounds, about 9 cycles each. From the multiplex PCR reads, TCRdb called clonotypes with MiXCR, one entry per CDR3 protein. The repertoire consists of 100,000 to 150,000 distinct CDR3 sequences, with around two thirds occurring once and the leading ten covering about a tenth. These data originate in a study of tumor-infiltrating lymphocytes in primary liver carcinoma. Study as a whole: Productive TCRbeta read counts per sample ran from roughly 3.65 to 7.13 million and were similar across tissue types.

It was from approximately 22-30 mg of unsorted bulk tissue that RNA and DNA were co-extracted. Study results and caveats: Relative to blood, tumors carried a significantly larger fraction of the repertoire in their top 250 clones (p = 0.039). Reduced overlap was seen in tumor-adjacent and tumor-blood pairs versus tumor region pairs.

This TCR came from a woman aged 60 to 75 with primary liver carcinoma and hepatitis B virus infection. This chain uses TRBV14 with TRBJ2-7, with no clear D. The sequencing sample was made of liver tumor tissue from sampling region 1. Sample subset: tumor region T1, superior pole. The CDR3 nucleotides read TGTGCCAGCAGCCAATACCAGGACCGGCAGTACTTC. The encoded protein is CASSQYQDRQYF.